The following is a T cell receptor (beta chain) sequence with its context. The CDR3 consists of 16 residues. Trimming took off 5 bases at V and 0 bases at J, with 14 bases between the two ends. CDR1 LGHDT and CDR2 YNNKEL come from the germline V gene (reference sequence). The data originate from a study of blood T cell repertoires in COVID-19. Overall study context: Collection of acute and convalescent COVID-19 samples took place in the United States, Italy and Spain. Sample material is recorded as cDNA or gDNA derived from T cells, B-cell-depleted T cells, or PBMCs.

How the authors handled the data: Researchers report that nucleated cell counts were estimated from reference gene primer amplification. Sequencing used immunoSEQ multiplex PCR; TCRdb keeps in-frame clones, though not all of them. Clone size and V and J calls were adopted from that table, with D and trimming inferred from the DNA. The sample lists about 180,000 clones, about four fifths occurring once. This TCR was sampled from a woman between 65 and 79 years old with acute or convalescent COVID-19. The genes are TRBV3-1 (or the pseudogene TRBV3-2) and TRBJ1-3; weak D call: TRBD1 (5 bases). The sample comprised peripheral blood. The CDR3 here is CASSLNRGSSGNTIYF. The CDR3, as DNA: TGTGCCAGCAGCTTGAATCGGGGGAGCTCTGGAAACACCATATATTTT.